This T cell receptor beta chain was retrieved from a study of T cell responses to AZD1222 COVID-19 vaccine. Using immunoSEQ multiplex PCR, the repertoire was profiled, and TCRdb retains in-frame clones only, with some absent. Here the sample spans some 90,000 clones, about 88% being singletons. Details on this clone: Its antigen is unknown.

V was clipped by 8 bases and J by 3 bases, with 19 bases between them. The CDR3 length is 16 residues. Germline V gene sequence: CDR1 SNHLY, CDR2 FYNNEI. Study observations and caveats: Reportedly, nearly half the spike-specific TCRs target unmutated variant regions.

This specimen consisted of peripheral blood, obtained on day 0 of AZD1222 vaccination. The gene calls are TRBV2 and TRBJ2-2, with a weak D call TRBD2 (6 bases). The origin of this receptor is an adult in good health. The chain's CDR3 is CASLGEADYYTGELFF. CDR3 DNA sequence: TGTGCCAGCTTGGGGGAAGCGGACTATTACACCGGGGAGCTGTTTTTT.